This TCR beta chain was retrieved from a study of T cell repertoires in cytomegalovirus infection. Regarding this clonotype: Its antigen is as yet unknown.

Study results and caveats: The cumulative frequency of public TCR beta families identified carriers of CMV plus the relevant HLA.

TCRdb used MiXCR to reprocess the reads, holding one entry per CDR3 protein. Of 250,000 or so distinct CDR3 sequences in the sample, around 15% were seen once. The germline CDR1 and CDR2 sequences are SGHVT and SQSDAQ. The CDR3 extends over 13 amino acids. The V gene lost 6 bases and the J gene lost 7 bases, with 13 bases spanning the gap. The sequenced sample was CD8+ T cells from PBMCs. J is TRBJ1-5 and V is TRBV7-4; D ambiguous. This receptor was obtained from a human donor in good health (CMV status not recorded). Some clones in this sample may be carry-over from other donors' samples. The CDR3: CASSYGVRQPQHF. The DNA of the CDR3 is TGTGCCAGCAGTTATGGGGTGCGGCAGCCCCAGCATTTT.